The 16 T cell receptor beta chains in this list originate from one sample, sequenced in a study of T cell responses to AZD1222 COVID-19 vaccine. Sequencing used immunoSEQ multiplex PCR; TCRdb keeps in-frame clones, though not all of them. The sample comprises 100,000 to 150,000 clones, 90% to 95% of which are singletons, and approximately 3% rests with the top ten. Sequencing used peripheral blood, obtained on day 0 of AZD1222 vaccination. All receptors come from an adult in good health.

V usage is TRBV7-9 and J usage is TRBJ1-3, with 9 bases aligning to TRBD1. V trimming: 5 bases; J trimming: 0 bases; junction bases outside the gene matches: 8. The CDR3 consists of 17 residues. The germline V gene encodes CDR1 SEHNR and CDR2 FQNEAQ (reference sequence). The CDR3 here is CASSPRDRADSGNTIYF. CDR3 nucleotides: TGTGCCAGCAGCCCGCGGGACAGGGCCGACTCTGGAAACACCATATATTTT.

This chain connects TRBV3-1 (or the pseudogene TRBV3-2) to TRBJ2-7; perhaps D is TRBD1 or TRBD2 (6 bases each). Trimming cost V 5 bases and J 2 bases, with 13 bases left between them. CDR3 size: 14 residues. Germline loops: CDR1 LGHDT, CDR2 YNNKEL (reference sequence). The CDR3 region is CASSGGGAPYEQYF. In DNA form, the CDR3 reads TGTGCCAGCAGCGGGGGCGGGGCCCCCTACGAGCAGTACTTC.

The V gene is TRBV6-4, the J gene TRBJ2-2, with D maybe TRBD1 (6 bases). The CDR3 has 14 amino acids. CDR1 is MRHNA, CDR2 SNTAGT, per germline. V was trimmed by 6 bases and J by 6 bases, leaving 14 bases between them. The DNA of the CDR3 is TGTGCCAGCAGCCAAGCAGGGGACGCCGGGGAGCTGTTTTTT. It codes for CASSQAGDAGELFF.

The rearrangement uses TRBV27 and TRBJ1-1, with D hard to call. The germline CDR1 and CDR2 sequences are MNHEY and SMNVEV (reference sequence). V dropped 2 bases and J dropped 1 base, with 8 bases sitting between them. The CDR3 length is 14 residues. This chain's CDR3 is CASSLRTANTEAFF. CDR3 sequence (DNA): TGTGCCAGCAGTTTACGTACGGCGAACACTGAAGCTTTCTTT.

The V call is TRBV19, the J call TRBJ1-5, with D possibly being TRBD1 (5 bases). Germline CDR1 and CDR2: LNHDA and SQIVND (reference sequence). The CDR3 spans 14 residues. Trimming removed 10 bases at V and 1 base at J, with 14 bases between. The CDR3: CATLQGMSNQPQHF. The CDR3 DNA is TGTGCCACGCTTCAGGGAATGAGCAATCAGCCCCAGCATTTT.

V and J are TRBV14 and TRBJ1-1; D not certain. The germline V gene encodes CDR1 SGHDN and CDR2 FVKESK. This CDR3 contains 15 residues. V was cut by 3 bases and J by 2 bases, with 13 bases left in between. CDR3 residues: CASSQVGRHNTEAFF. The CDR3 nucleotides are TGTGCCAGCAGCCAGGTGGGGAGGCACAACACTGAAGCTTTCTTT.

V gene TRBV7-9 combines with J gene TRBJ2-3, with 7 bases fitting TRBD1. The CDR3 is made up of 15 amino acids. Germline CDR1 reads SEHNR; CDR2 reads FQNEAQ (reference sequence). The V gene end was trimmed by 5 bases and the J gene end by 3 bases; junction bases not matched to a gene: 8. CDR3 in DNA: TGTGCCAGCAGCCCGCTACAGGGGTCGACAGATACGCAGTATTTT. This encodes CASSPLQGSTDTQYF.

The CDR3 here is CASMDRPTYEQFF. The DNA of the CDR3 is TGTGCCAGCATGGACAGGCCAACCTATGAGCAGTTCTTC. The rearrangement links TRBV12-3 or TRBV12-4 to TRBJ2-1, with TRBD1 matching over 7 bases. This CDR3 has 13 residues. V gave up 7 bases and J gave up 8 bases; unmatched junction bases: 8.

The chain is built from TRBV11-3 and TRBJ2-7; possibly TRBD1 or TRBD2 for D (5 bases each). The V end was cut by 1 base, the J end by 3 bases, with 13 bases between. This CDR3 spans 15 amino acids. Germline V lookup: CDR1 SGHNT, CDR2 YENEEA. The CDR3 bases are TGTGCCAGCAGCTTAGCGGGGCAGGCTTACTACGAGCAGTACTTC. Amino acids: CASSLAGQAYYEQYF.

The gene calls are TRBV9 and TRBJ2-1, with 9 bases that match TRBD2. V shed 4 bases and J 0 bases; nucleotides not matched to a gene: 5. The CDR3 is 16 residues long. Germline lookup yields CDR1 SGDLS and CDR2 YYNGEE. CDR3 amino acids: CASSILSGSSYNEQFF. Written as DNA, the CDR3 is TGTGCCAGCAGCATCCTTAGCGGGAGCTCCTACAATGAGCAGTTCTTC.

The rearrangement joins TRBV5-8 to TRBJ1-2, with a possible D match to TRBD1 (6 bases). Germline CDR1 and CDR2: SGHTS and YDEGEE. The V and J ends lost 3 bases and 8 bases respectively, with 17 bases between them. This CDR3 comprises 14 residues. The CDR3: CASSSAQGADGYTF. The CDR3 DNA is TGTGCCAGCAGCTCCGCACAGGGTGCGGACGGCTACACCTTC.

The chain is built from TRBV2 and TRBJ2-7, with 10 bases that match TRBD1. The CDR3 totals 14 residues. Germline-derived CDR1 and CDR2 are SNHLY and FYNNEI. The trim removed 7 bases at V and 4 bases at J, leaving 7 bases unmatched. Written as DNA, the CDR3 is TGTGCCAGCAACGAAGACAGGGGGCTGTACGAGCAGTACTTC. As protein: CASNEDRGLYEQYF.

The chain has TRBV5-1 and TRBJ2-3; 9 nucleotides match TRBD1. The ends lost 2 bases at V and 4 bases at J; junction bases unmatched: 2. The germline CDR1 and CDR2 sequences are SGHRS and YFSETQ. CDR3 length: 14 amino acids. In nucleotides, the CDR3 is TGCGCCAGCAGCTTCGGACAGGGGTCAGATACGCAGTATTTT. Its protein is CASSFGQGSDTQYF.

The chain uses TRBV2 and TRBJ2-1, with TRBD2 matching 11 bases. CDR1 and CDR2 from the germline V gene are SNHLY and FYNNEI. The CDR3 has 14 amino acids. Losses at the gene ends were 4 bases for V and 8 bases for J; bases not matched to a gene: 4. CDR3 residues: CASSGLAGFDEQFF. CDR3 DNA: TGTGCCAGCAGTGGACTAGCGGGATTCGATGAGCAGTTCTTC.

Comments on this clone: At one end the junction does not follow the germline gene, possibly because of a read error. The chain couples TRBV27 to TRBJ2-3; TRBD1 or TRBD2 may be the D gene (5 bases each). The CDR3 has 15 amino acids. The germline CDR1 and CDR2 sequences are MNHEY and SMNVEV (reference sequence). The CDR3 nucleotides read TGTGCCAGCATCCCCCTTGAAGCCGGGGCTTCTCACCAATTTTTT. It translates to CASIPLEAGASHQFF.

The chain has TRBV7-2 and TRBJ2-1; D might be TRBD1 (6 bases). V was trimmed by 5 bases and J by 6 bases, leaving 17 bases between them. The CDR3 is 15 amino acids. Germline CDR1 is SGHTA and CDR2 is FQGNSA. The CDR3 region is CASSGGPRGFNEQFF. The CDR3 DNA follows: TGTGCCAGCAGCGGAGGACCTAGGGGGTTCAATGAGCAGTTCTTC.